Listed here are 2 T cell receptor beta chains from one sample, sequenced in a study of blood T cell repertoires in COVID-19. The repertoire was sequenced with immunoSEQ multiplex PCR; TCRdb's copy has only in-frame clones and lacks some. The sample records about 120,000 clones, approximately 84% being singletons. Input material: peripheral blood. These receptors were taken from a man between 65 and 80 years old with acute or convalescent COVID-19.

This clone has just one count. The chain has TRBV5-1 and TRBJ2-3; D might be TRBD1 (6 bases). The CDR3 contains 16 residues. Germline V gives CDR1 SGHRS, CDR2 YFSETQ. The V and J ends lost 4 bases and 1 base respectively, with 16 bases between them. The DNA of the CDR3 is TGCGCCAGCAGCCCCGGGACACTCTACGGCACAGATACGCAGTATTTT. It encodes CASSPGTLYGTDTQYF.

This chain uses TRBV27 with TRBJ1-6; TRBD1 matches 10 bases. The junction had 12 bases not matched to a gene; V was cut back by 3 bases and J by 10 bases. The CDR3 spans 17 residues. The germline gives CDR1 MNHEY, CDR2 SMNVEV (reference sequence). The chain's CDR3 is CASSFSGGQGDRSPLHF. CDR3 nucleotides: TGTGCCAGCAGTTTCTCTGGCGGACAGGGGGATAGATCACCCCTCCACTTT.